The 30 T cell receptor beta chains below all came from one sample that was sequenced in a study of ipilimumab plus nivolumab after autologous stem cell transplantation. Here immunoSEQ multiplex PCR was the method, and the copy in TCRdb shows in-frame clones only, minus some. The sample gives some 87,000 clones, around 80% of which show up once; 2% to 2.5% is in the top ten. The sequenced sample was PBMCs, obtained in a trial of ipilimumab plus nivolumab as post-transplant consolidation. The source of these receptors is a male donor with diffuse large B-cell lymphoma.

The V and J genes are TRBV2 and TRBJ2-3; no reliable D call. Germline V gives CDR1 SNHLY, CDR2 FYNNEI. The CDR3 totals 13 residues. V lost 5 bases and J 2 bases, leaving 8 bases between the germline ends. CDR3 residues: CASSNRYTDTQYF. DNA for the CDR3: TGTGCCAGCAGTAATAGGTACACAGATACGCAGTATTTT.

The chain uses TRBV10-1 and TRBJ2-3; D not resolved. The germline CDR1 and CDR2 sequences are WNHNN and SYGVQD (reference sequence). The CDR3 has 13 residues. Trimming took off 3 bases at V and 5 bases at J, with 9 bases between the two ends. This CDR3 reads CASSEWGLDTQYF. DNA of the CDR3: TGCGCCAGCAGTGAATGGGGATTAGATACGCAGTATTTT.

The CDR3 nucleotides are TGTGCCAGCAGCCCGAGACAGAACTATGGCTACACCTTC. Translated, it gives CASSPRQNYGYTF. The genes are TRBV7-9 and TRBJ1-2; TRBD1 might be the D (5 bases). This CDR3 spans 13 amino acids. Trimming left V 5 bases short and J 2 bases short, with 9 bases between. Germline V CDR1 and CDR2: SEHNR, FQNEAQ (reference sequence).

V is TRBV18 and J is TRBJ1-6; 7 positions match TRBD1. CDR1 and CDR2 from the germline V gene are KGHSH and LQKENI. This CDR3 is built from 16 residues. V lost 1 base, J lost 5 bases, and 5 bases stayed unmatched. The CDR3 here is CASSPQGAFNNSPLHF. DNA of the CDR3: TGTGCCAGCTCACCACAGGGGGCATTTAATAATTCACCCCTCCACTTT.

The CDR3 DNA follows: TGTGCCAGCAGTTGGGACAGGGGAGCTCAGCCCCAGCATTTT. This codes for CASSWDRGAQPQHF. The chain combines TRBV2 with TRBJ1-5, with 10 bases fitting TRBD1. The CDR3 extends over 14 amino acids. Germline V lookup: CDR1 SNHLY, CDR2 FYNNEI. J was trimmed by 6 bases and V by 5 bases; bases with no gene match: 4. Combining the CDR3 with reference TRBV2 and TRBJ1-5 gives the whole variable domain EPEVTQTPSHQVTQMGQEVILRCVPISNHLYFYWYRQILGQKVEFLVSFYNNEISEKSEIFDDQFSVERPDGSNFTLKIRSTKLEDSAMYFCASSWDRGAQPQHFGDGTRLSIL.

The chain is built from TRBV29-1 and TRBJ2-3; the match to TRBD2 covers 12 bases. The CDR3 length is 17 residues. Germline lookup yields CDR1 SQVTM and CDR2 ANQGSEA. J was trimmed by 1 base and V by 4 bases; bases with no gene match: 9. The CDR3 protein is CSVAASGGAGGTDTQYF. The CDR3 bases are TGCAGCGTTGCGGCTAGCGGGGGGGCCGGGGGCACAGATACGCAGTATTTT.

The chain couples TRBV18 to TRBJ1-6; a weak D match, TRBD1 (6 bases). Trimming left V 3 bases short and J 7 bases short, with 13 bases between. Germline V gives CDR1 KGHSH, CDR2 LQKENI. This CDR3 spans 15 amino acids. CDR3 nucleotides: TGTGCCAGCTCACCCAGGACAGTGGGGAATTCACCCCTCCACTTT. It yields the protein CASSPRTVGNSPLHF.

CDR3 in DNA: TGTGCCAGCAGCCAAGTGGGGGCGATAAATGAGCAGTTCTTC. Amino acid sequence: CASSQVGAINEQFF. The V call is TRBV4-2, the J call TRBJ2-1; maybe TRBD1 (6 bases). There are 14 residues in the CDR3. CDR1 is LGHNA and CDR2 is YNFKEQ in the germline V gene. With 1 base removed from V and 7 bases from J, the gap between germline ends came to 11 bases.

The table lists this clone with a count of one. The chain recombines TRBV5-4 with TRBJ2-1; no clear D gene. Looked up from germline, CDR1 is SGHNT and CDR2 is YYREEE (reference sequence). The CDR3 has 14 amino acids. V was pared by 8 bases and J by 12 bases, with 24 bases between. CDR3 sequence reads: CASQTSPSQSRQFF. The DNA of the CDR3 is TGTGCCAGTCAAACTTCCCCCTCCCAGTCGCGGCAGTTCTTC.

This chain links TRBV5-1 with TRBJ2-2; 9 positions match TRBD1. The CDR3 is 15 amino acids. Germline loops: CDR1 SGHRS, CDR2 YFSETQ. V was pared by 1 base and J by 5 bases, with 3 bases of the junction left unmatched. The CDR3, as DNA: TGCGCCAGCAGCTTGACAGGGGGCGTAACCGGGGAGCTGTTTTTT. Its translation: CASSLTGGVTGELFF. The variable domain in full, completed from reference TRBV5-1 and TRBJ2-2, reads KAGVTQTPRYLIKTRGQQVTLSCSPISGHRSVSWYQQTPGQGLQFLFEYFSETQRNKGNFPGRFSGRQFSNSRSEMNVSTLELGDSALYLCASSLTGGVTGELFFGEGSRLTVL.

The chain joins TRBV5-4 to TRBJ2-5; 9 nucleotides agree with TRBD2. Germline trimming cut 1 base from V and 5 bases from J; bases unmatched to any gene: 6. Germline values: CDR1 SGHNT, CDR2 YYREEE (reference sequence). This CDR3 is built from 15 residues. The CDR3 loop reads CASSLSAGGHETQYF. The CDR3 DNA reads TGTGCCAGCAGCTTGTCGGCGGGGGGGCACGAGACCCAGTACTTC.

This clone was found once. V is TRBV29-1 and J is TRBJ2-7; 7 nucleotides agree with TRBD2. This CDR3 has 15 residues. The V segment lost 2 bases and the J segment 1 base; nucleotides outside the gene matches: 8. Germline V gene sequence: CDR1 SQVTM, CDR2 ANQGSEA. CDR3 loop: CSVEMAGVFSYEQYF. DNA of the CDR3: TGCAGCGTTGAAATGGCGGGGGTATTTTCCTACGAGCAGTACTTC.

V gene TRBV5-4 combines with J gene TRBJ1-4, with D perhaps matching TRBD1 (5 bases). The germline V and J ends were trimmed by 2 bases and 8 bases, with 19 bases remaining between them. The CDR3 extends over 16 amino acids. CDR1 is SGHNT and CDR2 is YYREEE in the germline V gene (reference sequence). In nucleotides, the CDR3 is TGTGCCAGCAGCTTCGGGGGTCAGGAGATAGGCGAAAAACTGTTTTTT. It codes for CASSFGGQEIGEKLFF.

The chain employs TRBV2 and TRBJ2-6, with 9 nucleotides matching TRBD1. This CDR3 region has 17 residues. V gave up 3 bases and J gave up 0 bases; unmatched junction bases: 3. Germline V gene lookup returns CDR1 SNHLY and CDR2 FYNNEI. DNA of the CDR3: TGTGCCAGCAGTGAGGAGGGACAGGGCTCTGGGGCCAACGTCCTGACTTTC. Encoded protein: CASSEEGQGSGANVLTF.

The chain couples TRBV6-5 to TRBJ2-3; no clear D gene. This CDR3 spans 15 amino acids. CDR1 is MNHEY, CDR2 SVGAGI, per germline. The V end was cut by 7 bases, the J end by 4 bases, with 18 bases between. DNA of the CDR3: TGTGCCAGCAAGCAAACCCCGGGCATAGCAGATACGCAGTATTTT. Its protein product is CASKQTPGIADTQYF.

The CDR3 DNA follows: TGTGCCAGCAGTTACAGTTCGGGAATGACTGAAGCTTTCTTT. Translating gives CASSYSSGMTEAFF. The J gene is TRBJ1-1, the V gene TRBV6-5; D gene unclear. This CDR3 comprises 14 residues. Deletions cut 2 bases from V and 5 bases from J, with 12 bases between. Germline values: CDR1 MNHEY, CDR2 SVGAGI.

The V and J genes are TRBV5-1 and TRBJ1-1; the match to TRBD1 covers 12 bases. J was trimmed by 11 bases and V by 3 bases; bases with no gene match: 11. Germline CDR1 SGHRS, CDR2 YFSETQ. The CDR3 extends over 15 amino acids. CDR3 sequence (DNA): TGCGCCAGCAGCTCAGGGACAGGGGGCGATCCTAGGGCTTTCTTT. Encoded protein: CASSSGTGGDPRAFF.

V is TRBV4-1 and J is TRBJ2-1; TRBD1 matches 7 bases. The CDR3 is 17 residues long. With 1 base clipped from V and 7 bases from J, the junction kept 13 bases outside the gene matches. Germline V CDR1 and CDR2: MGHRA, YSYEKL. The CDR3 protein is CASSQVPGGNFGNEQFF. The CDR3 coding sequence is TGCGCCAGCAGCCAAGTTCCAGGGGGAAATTTTGGGAATGAGCAGTTCTTC.

The gene calls are TRBV4-3 and TRBJ1-1; 9 bases fit TRBD1. There are 14 residues in the CDR3. V was pared by 5 bases and J by 3 bases, with 4 bases of the junction left unmatched. CDR1 and CDR2 from the germline V gene are LGHNA and YSLEER. The chain's CDR3 is CASSSRDRDTEAFF. CDR3 bases: TGCGCCAGCAGCTCCCGGGACAGGGACACTGAAGCTTTCTTT.

This clone came up once. The genes are TRBV7-9 and TRBJ2-4, with a possible D match to TRBD2 (6 bases). Germline V gene sequence: CDR1 SEHNR, CDR2 FQNEAQ (reference sequence). V was trimmed by 5 bases and J by 6 bases, leaving 8 bases between them. The CDR3 has 12 amino acids. CDR3 in amino acids: CASSERANIQYF. In DNA form, the CDR3 reads TGTGCCAGCAGCGAGCGGGCAAACATTCAGTACTTC.

The chain joins TRBV6-6 to TRBJ2-3; D remains unclear. Trimming took off 6 bases at V and 7 bases at J, with 20 bases between the two ends. The germline gives CDR1 MNHNY, CDR2 SVGAGI (reference sequence). This CDR3 is 15 amino acids long. The CDR3 DNA sequence: TGTGCCAGCAGCCCCCTCGGGCAGGCCCCGAATACGCAGTATTTT. It encodes CASSPLGQAPNTQYF.

This clone appeared a few times. This chain joins TRBV9 and TRBJ1-2; 10 nucleotides align to TRBD1. V shed 4 bases and J 2 bases; nucleotides not matched to a gene: 8. Germline CDR1 is SGDLS and CDR2 is YYNGEE. The CDR3 sequence is 16 residues long. The CDR3 is CASSRDRGTLNYGYTF. The CDR3, as DNA: TGTGCCAGCAGCCGGGACAGGGGAACATTAAACTATGGCTACACCTTC.

J is TRBJ1-6 and V is TRBV19; D possibly corresponds to TRBD1 (5 bases). Germline values: CDR1 LNHDA, CDR2 SQIVND (reference sequence). This CDR3 comprises 15 residues. Between the trimmed V and J ends, which lost 4 bases and 7 bases, there was a span of 14 bases. This chain's CDR3 is CASSTGRGPNSPLHF. For the CDR3, the DNA is TGTGCCAGTAGTACGGGTCGGGGCCCAAATTCACCCCTCCACTTT.

The V and J genes are TRBV18 and TRBJ1-4; 8 bases align to TRBD1. Trimming cost V 3 bases and J 5 bases; bases outside gene matches: 8. The CDR3 length is 16 residues. The germline gives CDR1 KGHSH, CDR2 LQKENI. The CDR3 bases are TGTGCCAGCTCACCTTATCAGGGGGCCGAGAATGAAAAACTGTTTTTT. Protein product: CASSPYQGAENEKLFF.

The rearrangement uses TRBV4-2 and TRBJ2-7; D is possibly TRBD1 (6 bases). The V end was cut by 4 bases, the J end by 3 bases, with 13 bases between. The CDR3 runs 14 residues. Germline CDR1 reads LGHNA; CDR2 reads YNFKEQ. CDR3 coding DNA: TGTGCCAGCAGCCGAGAGAGCAGGGGCTACGAGCAGTACTTC. This encodes CASSRESRGYEQYF.

This clone has only one observation. The rearrangement uses TRBV27 and TRBJ2-2, with 14 bases lining up with TRBD2. Per the germline V gene, CDR1 is MNHEY and CDR2 is SMNVEV (reference sequence). There are 17 residues in the CDR3. The J segment lost 7 bases and the V segment lost 1 base, leaving 5 bases of the junction unmatched. The CDR3 protein is CASSLWGTSGGLGELFF. In DNA, the CDR3 is TGTGCCAGCAGTTTATGGGGGACTAGCGGGGGTCTCGGGGAGCTGTTTTTT.

The rearrangement uses TRBV11-2 and TRBJ2-1; D possibly corresponds to TRBD1 (5 bases). The germline V gene encodes CDR1 SGHAT and CDR2 FQNNGV. There are 16 residues in the CDR3. V lost 2 bases, J lost 2 bases, and 13 bases lay in between. DNA for the CDR3: TGTGCCAGCAGCTTACCCCCAGGGCGGACCTACAATGAGCAGTTCTTC. Amino acid sequence: CASSLPPGRTYNEQFF. Drawing the rest from reference TRBV11-2 and TRBJ2-1, the complete variable domain is EAGVAQSPRYKIIEKRQSVAFWCNPISGHATLYWYQQILGQGPKLLIQFQNNGVVDDSQLPKDRFSAERLKGVDSTLKIQPAKLEDSAVYLCASSLPPGRTYNEQFFGPGTRLTVL.

V gene TRBV9 combines with J gene TRBJ1-4, with D possibly matching TRBD1 (5 bases). The germline V gene has CDR1 SGDLS and CDR2 YYNGEE. The CDR3 length is 18 residues. V lost 0 bases and J lost 4, with 19 bases in between. This CDR3 reads CASSVGLRTGGINEKLFF. As DNA, the CDR3 is TGTGCCAGCAGCGTAGGGCTCAGAACAGGAGGGATTAATGAAAAACTGTTTTTT.

This sequence joins TRBV5-6 and TRBJ1-2; the match to TRBD1 covers 10 bases. CDR1 and CDR2 (germline): SGHDT, YYEEEE. The CDR3 length is 15 residues. V lost 4 bases to trimming and J lost 2 bases; unmatched junction nucleotides: 5. The CDR3 coding sequence is TGTGCCAGCAGCCCGGGGACAGGGGCGAACTATGGCTACACCTTC. Its translation: CASSPGTGANYGYTF.

V gene TRBV4-2 combines with J gene TRBJ2-5, with TRBD2 identical over 9 bases. J was trimmed by 4 bases and V by 4 bases; bases with no gene match: 10. This CDR3 comprises 16 residues. Germline-derived CDR1 and CDR2 are LGHNA and YNFKEQ. The CDR3 loop is CASSPAAGGGAETQYF. DNA for the CDR3: TGTGCCAGCAGCCCGGCCGCGGGGGGGGGCGCAGAGACCCAGTACTTC.